This TCR beta chain emerged from a study of OX40 agonist ivuxolimab in advanced cancers. About the study: Ivuxolimab, an antibody that agonizes OX40 (CD134), was administered to the patients. Whole-study results and caveats: Normalized T-cell clonal expansion was also low in some nonresponders. Circulating CD4+ and CD8+ T cells showed clonal expansion by week 6 at 0.1 to 3.0 mg/kg.

Patients had blood sampled at baseline and again on cycle 4 day 1 and cycle 7 day 1. Details on this clone: Its specificity is not known.

Using immunoSEQ multiplex PCR, the repertoire was profiled, and TCRdb retains in-frame clones only, with some absent. This table holds 10,000 to 15,000 clones, about 76% found once. Between the trimmed V and J ends, which lost 6 bases and 4 bases, there was a span of 12 bases. Germline values: CDR1 SQVTM, CDR2 ANQGSEA. There are 13 residues in the CDR3. This sequence was found in an adult with an advanced solid tumor such as melanoma, head and neck, liver or kidney cancer. Sequencing used CD4+ or CD8+ T cells sorted from blood, obtained in a trial of the OX40 agonist ivuxolimab. The chain uses TRBV29-1 and TRBJ2-2; D gene uncertain. Here the CDR3 reads CSVIATGTGELFF. DNA for the CDR3: TGCAGCGTGATCGCCACCGGCACCGGGGAGCTGTTTTTT.